There are many counts of the clone carrying this T cell receptor beta chain. The antigen remains unidentified. The data are from a study of identical twins. Notes on the study in general: Models came in too low on out-of-frame TCR alpha sharing in monozygotic twins. While abundant cord blood beta clonotypes carried fewer insertions, memory repertoires showed no such pattern. There was an excess of low generation probability in the out-of-frame alpha sequences that twins shared.

Healthy Caucasians made up all donors. Each CDR3 protein gets one entry after TCRdb re-called the 5' RACE reads with MiXCR. The sample includes 1,800,000 or so distinct CDR3 sequences, less than 35% of them seen just once. Trimming at V came to 0 bases and at J to 3 bases, leaving 11 bases not matched to a gene. The CDR3 loop spans 16 amino acids. The germline V gene has CDR1 SQVTM and CDR2 ANQGSEA. The sample comprised cord blood. The chain links TRBV29-1 to TRBJ2-7, with 7 bases matching TRBD2. This TCR derives from a newborn girl in good health. The CDR3 sequence: CSVEDHETGGRYEQYF. The CDR3 coding sequence is TGCAGCGTTGAAGATCATGAAACGGGAGGTCGCTACGAGCAGTACTTC.